This T cell receptor beta chain was captured by sequencing in a study of blood T cell repertoires in COVID-19. Across the whole study: The samples span acute and convalescent COVID-19 from the United States, Italy and Spain. PBMCs, B-cell-depleted T cells, or T cells provided the cDNA or gDNA that made up the material.

V was trimmed by 0 bases and J by 7 bases, leaving 10 bases between them. The CDR3 loop spans 14 amino acids. Germline-derived CDR1 and CDR2 are SGHNT and YYREEE (reference sequence). In the original workflow: Estimates of nucleated cell counts were drawn from the amplification of reference gene primers. The table came from immunoSEQ multiplex PCR; TCRdb's copy has only in-frame clones and leaves some out. That table is the source of V, J and clone size, and D and trimming were worked out from the DNA. This sample has about 87,000 clones; around 84% occur once, and the top ten carry around 5%. The clonotype was recovered from a middle-aged man with acute or convalescent COVID-19. The source material was peripheral blood. The chain combines TRBV5-4 with TRBJ1-4; no reliable D call. The CDR3 here is CASSLGSGFEKLFF. The CDR3 bases are TGTGCCAGCAGCTTGGGTTCAGGTTTTGAAAAACTGTTTTTT.